The T cell receptor (beta chain) under discussion was sequenced for a study of cytotoxic CD8 clonotypes in ibrutinib-treated CLL. Study results and limitations: Patients showed higher baseline clonality than age-matched healthy donors, and it tracked circulating CD8+ T-cell counts. Contraction or stability on treatment characterized the public clonotypes, which were uncommon.

Depth targeted 1 in 200,000 to 1 in 1 million T cells, averaging around 9.5x coverage per clonotype. The data were produced by immunoSEQ multiplex PCR, yet TCRdb's version contains in-frame clones alone and is incomplete. The data hold about 140,000 clones, with approximately 80% observed a single time. Details on this clone: Its specificity is not known.

The CDR3 has 13 residues. Per the germline V gene, CDR1 is MNHEY and CDR2 is SMNVEV (reference sequence). Between the trimmed V and J ends, which lost 10 bases and 5 bases, there was a span of 17 bases. The specimen comprised PBMCs, sampled after 36 months of ibrutinib treatment. V gene TRBV27 combines with J gene TRBJ2-5; D ambiguous. The clonotype was recovered from a human donor with chronic lymphocytic leukemia. The CDR3 loop is CATSPPFQETQYF. In DNA form, the CDR3 reads TGTGCCACCTCACCCCCCTTCCAGGAGACCCAGTACTTC.